This TCR beta chain was identified during a study of shared clonotypes between healthy human individuals. About the research overall: There were three CD4 naive, three CD4 memory, two CD8 naive and one CD8 memory plates per donor.

General study findings and limits: Around 5% of naive CD4 clonotypes were common to a handful of donors.

Running of the assay took place at deep level. The genomic DNA of each subset was split evenly across several immunoSEQ plates. Clones were read by immunoSEQ multiplex PCR, and TCRdb kept only the in-frame ones, dropping some. Of roughly 300,000 clones in the sample, about 70% were seen once. Trimming cost V 6 bases and J 6 bases, with 12 bases left between them. This CDR3 region has 13 residues. Germline V lookup: CDR1 MDHEN, CDR2 SYDVKM. Notes on this clone: The antigen is not known.

The sequencing sample was made of memory CD4+ T cells sorted from blood. Subset denoted: CD45RA-negative fraction. V usage is TRBV28 and J usage is TRBJ1-5; D not certain. The sequence derives from a man aged 25 to 40 in good health. Written as DNA, the CDR3 is TGTGCCAGCAGAGGGCATTTAGCTCAGCCCCAGCATTTT. The encoded protein is CASRGHLAQPQHF.